Following are 27 T cell receptor beta chains from one sample sequenced in a study of cytomegalovirus exposure and HLA in healthy donors. PCR primers comprised 60 Vbeta and 13 Jbeta primers. Assay used: immunoSEQ multiplex PCR; TCRdb lists only in-frame clones, some missing. The table records about 180,000 clones, about 80% of them present only once. The sequencing input was PBMCs. All receptors derive from a woman aged 60 to 75 in good health and CMV-seropositive.

As to this clone: Other DNA sequences in this sample translate to the same CDR3. The chain links TRBV18 to TRBJ1-5; tentative D call: TRBD1 (6 bases). Trimming stripped 1 base from V and 4 bases from J, with 8 bases between. The CDR3 runs to 14 residues. CDR1 is KGHSH, CDR2 LQKENI, per germline. CDR3: CASSPQGGNQPQHF. CDR3 sequence (DNA): TGTGCCAGCTCACCACAGGGGGGGAATCAGCCCCAGCATTTT.

There are a few counts of this clone. The chain has TRBV4-1 and TRBJ2-7; 10 nucleotides match TRBD1. After removal of 0 bases from V and 4 bases from J, the junction contained 9 bases not matched to a gene. Germline-derived CDR1 and CDR2 are MGHRA and YSYEKL. The CDR3 contains 17 residues. DNA of the CDR3: TGCGCCAGCAGCCAAGATGAAACAAGACAGGGGGCTTACGAGCAGTACTTC. Protein sequence: CASSQDETRQGAYEQYF.

Only one count was recorded for this clone. The chain joins TRBV27 to TRBJ2-7; perhaps TRBD1 as D (5 bases). The V end lost 4 bases, the J end lost 6 bases, and 25 bases lay between the germline ends. CDR3 length equals 17 residues. Per the germline V gene, CDR1 is MNHEY and CDR2 is SMNVEV (reference sequence). CDR3 sequence (DNA): TGTGCCAGCAGTTCCCGGATCATGAGGACGCAGGGTCCCGAGCAGTACTTC. This sequence encodes CASSSRIMRTQGPEQYF.

The table lists this clone with a few counts. V gene TRBV18 combines with J gene TRBJ1-2; 8 bases align to TRBD1. V lost 0 bases to trimming and J lost 7 bases; unmatched junction nucleotides: 1. Germline CDR1 reads KGHSH; CDR2 reads LQKENI. The CDR3 is 13 residues long. This CDR3 is CASSPPTGVGYTF. CDR3 bases: TGTGCCAGCTCACCACCGACAGGGGTTGGCTACACCTTC.

This clone was observed a handful of times. This chain joins TRBV11-2 and TRBJ2-7; TRBD1 aligns across 9 bases. The CDR3 loop spans 16 amino acids. With V trimmed by 5 bases and J by 7 bases, 15 bases remained unmatched. CDR1 and CDR2 (germline): SGHAT, FQNNGV. CDR3 protein: CASSPRTGQGGVEQYF. CDR3 DNA sequence: TGTGCCAGCAGCCCCCGAACGGGACAGGGTGGTGTAGAGCAGTACTTC.

This clone came up once. The CDR3 coding sequence is TGTGCCAGCTCCCCGTACAGGGGGCGGGGAGAGACCCAGTACTTC. Translating it yields CASSPYRGRGETQYF. The rearrangement joins TRBV18 to TRBJ2-5; 9 bases align to TRBD1. V was clipped by 6 bases and J by 4 bases; unmatched bases: 9. Germline CDR1 KGHSH, CDR2 LQKENI. This CDR3 spans 15 amino acids.

This clone appeared a single time. V gene TRBV6-4 combines with J gene TRBJ2-3; maybe TRBD1 (5 bases). CDR1 is MRHNA and CDR2 is SNTAGT in the germline V gene. CDR3 length equals 14 residues. The V gene lost 3 bases and the J gene lost 2 bases, with 9 bases spanning the gap. CDR3 bases: TGTGCCAGCAGTGAAACAGGAGACACAGATACGCAGTATTTT. Protein product: CASSETGDTDTQYF.

The V call is TRBV5-1, the J call TRBJ1-3; perhaps TRBD1 as D (6 bases). Germline V lookup: CDR1 SGHRS, CDR2 YFSETQ. The ends were cut back, 0 bases at V and 1 base at J, with 8 bases in the middle. This CDR3 has 15 residues. The CDR3 is CASSLVGASGNTIYF. In nucleotides, the CDR3 is TGCGCCAGCAGCTTGGTGGGGGCTTCTGGAAACACCATATATTTT.

The chain employs TRBV9 and TRBJ2-1, with D maybe TRBD1 (5 bases). V gave up 0 bases and J gave up 0 bases, with 16 bases separating them. Germline lookup yields CDR1 SGDLS and CDR2 YYNGEE. The CDR3 is 18 residues long. As DNA, the CDR3 is TGTGCCAGCAGCGTAGAGGCCCTCAGGGCTTACTCCTACAATGAGCAGTTCTTC. Residues: CASSVEALRAYSYNEQFF.

The chain couples TRBV7-9 to TRBJ2-7; tentatively, D is TRBD1 (5 bases). CDR3 length equals 12 residues. Germline lookup yields CDR1 SEHNR and CDR2 FQNEAQ (reference sequence). Trimming removed 4 bases from V and 5 bases from J, with 9 bases in between. CDR3 sequence reads: CASSSDSDEQYF. Here the CDR3 DNA reads TGTGCCAGCAGCTCCGACAGCGACGAGCAGTACTTC.

Concerning this clone itself: An end of the junction differs from the germline gene, which may be a read error. The rearrangement links TRBV2 to TRBJ2-4, with D possibly being TRBD2 (6 bases). Looked up from germline, CDR1 is SNHLY and CDR2 is FYNNEI. The CDR3 is 13 amino acids. The CDR3 DNA reads as TGTGCCAGCAAAGGAGGGACCAAAAACAGTCAGTACTTC. It translates to CASKGGTKNSQYF.

The rearrangement joins TRBV7-2 to TRBJ2-2; TRBD2 might be the D (5 bases). Germline CDR1 SGHTA, CDR2 FQGNSA. The CDR3 length is 13 residues. The V gene lost 1 base and the J gene lost 6 bases, with 6 bases spanning the gap. CDR3: CASSLVSAGELFF. Written as DNA, the CDR3 is TGTGCCAGCAGCTTAGTTAGCGCCGGGGAGCTGTTTTTT.

This clone was counted once. DNA for the CDR3: TGTGCCAGCAGCTCGACAGGGTTTAATCAGCCCCAGCATTTT. Translation gives CASSSTGFNQPQHF. The V call is TRBV7-2, the J call TRBJ1-5; 7 bases map to TRBD1. The CDR3 has 14 residues. Germline CDR1 is SGHTA and CDR2 is FQGNSA. J lost 4 bases, V lost 4 bases, and 4 bases had no gene match.

V is TRBV4-3 and J is TRBJ2-3; 11 positions match TRBD2. Per the germline V gene, CDR1 is LGHNA and CDR2 is YSLEER. V was pared by 0 bases and J by 5 bases, with 10 bases of the junction left unmatched. The CDR3 runs to 18 residues. Here the CDR3 DNA reads TGCGCCAGCAGCCAAGATTATCCGGGGCTAGCGGGGGGAGATACGCAGTATTTT. Protein: CASSQDYPGLAGGDTQYF.

The chain joins TRBV7-2 to TRBJ2-7; no definite D call. Trimming pared 2 bases from V and 3 bases from J, leaving 5 bases between. Germline assignment: CDR1 SGHTA and CDR2 FQGNSA. This CDR3 is 12 amino acids long. The CDR3 loop reads CASSLPRYEQYF. For the CDR3, the DNA is TGTGCCAGCAGCTTACCGCGCTACGAGCAGTACTTC. Looking up the rest from reference TRBV7-2 and TRBJ2-7 gives the full variable domain: GAGVSQSPSNKVTEKGKDVELRCDPISGHTALYWYRQSLGQGLEFLIYFQGNSAPDKSGLPSDRFSAERTGGSVSTLTIQRTQQEDSAVYLCASSLPRYEQYFGPGTRLTVT.

V gene TRBV9 combines with J gene TRBJ1-4, with 7 nucleotides matching TRBD1. The V and J ends lost 4 bases and 7 bases, in that order; junction bases with no gene match: 7. Germline CDR1 reads SGDLS; CDR2 reads YYNGEE. The CDR3 sequence is 14 residues long. The CDR3: CASSPTGMREKLFF. Written as DNA, the CDR3 is TGTGCCAGCAGCCCGACAGGGATGCGTGAAAAACTGTTTTTT.

V usage is TRBV28 and J usage is TRBJ1-6; a weak D match, TRBD1 (5 bases). Trimming stripped 3 bases from V and 4 bases from J, with 10 bases between. From germline, CDR1 is MDHEN and CDR2 SYDVKM. The CDR3 spans 15 residues. CDR3 nucleotides: TGTGCCAGCAGTTTCGGTAGGGGTTATAATTCACCCCTCCACTTT. This gives the protein CASSFGRGYNSPLHF.

The CDR3: CASSLGQGNEQFF. The CDR3 DNA reads TGCGCCAGCAGCTTGGGACAGGGCAATGAGCAGTTCTTC. The V call is TRBV5-1, the J call TRBJ2-1; 7 bases are shared with TRBD1. CDR1 and CDR2 (germline): SGHRS, YFSETQ. J was trimmed by 6 bases and V by 0 bases; bases with no gene match: 0. This CDR3 region has 13 residues.

Concerning this clone itself: A junction boundary mismatches the germline segment, possibly from a read error. V gene TRBV5-1 combines with J gene TRBJ2-6, with a possible D match to TRBD1 (6 bases). Germline values: CDR1 SGHRS, CDR2 YFSETQ. The CDR3 totals 16 residues. The CDR3 here is CASSVQGPLGANGLTF. CDR3 DNA sequence: TGCGCCAGCAGCGTACAGGGTCCGTTAGGGGCCAACGGCCTGACTTTC.

The chain links TRBV5-1 to TRBJ1-1; 7 nucleotides align to TRBD1. Trimming cost V 1 base and J 1 base; bases outside gene matches: 10. The CDR3 extends over 17 amino acids. The germline CDR1 and CDR2 sequences are SGHRS and YFSETQ. The CDR3 loop reads CASSLRTPGTANTEAFF. In nucleotides, the CDR3 is TGCGCCAGCAGCTTGCGTACACCCGGGACAGCGAACACTGAAGCTTTCTTT.

V gene TRBV5-3 combines with J gene TRBJ1-6; 7 bases are shared with TRBD1. TRBV5-3 is known as an ORF, though its function is uncertain. After removal of 2 bases from V and 0 bases from J, the junction contained 2 bases not matched to a gene. This CDR3 has 16 amino acids. The DNA of the CDR3 is TGTGCCAGAAGCTTACAGGGGAGCTCCTATAATTCACCCCTCCACTTT. This encodes CARSLQGSSYNSPLHF.

This clone was seen a few times. CDR3 nucleotide sequence: TGTGCCAGCAGCTTATGGAAGGGCGGGCATATGAACACTGAAGCTTTCTTT. Its translation: CASSLWKGGHMNTEAFF. The J gene is TRBJ1-1, the V gene TRBV7-8; D is ambiguous. Germline V CDR1 and CDR2: SGHVS, FQNEAQ. V was clipped by 2 bases and J by 0 bases, with 16 bases between them. The CDR3 loop spans 17 amino acids.

This rearrangement joins TRBV29-1 to TRBJ2-7, with 11 bases identical to TRBD2. The CDR3 is made up of 15 amino acids. V dropped 6 bases and J dropped 1; count of bases not matched to a gene: 8. CDR1 is SQVTM and CDR2 is ANQGSEA in the germline V gene. DNA of the CDR3: TGCAGCGTCCTTAAACTAGCGGGAGTATCCTACGAGCAGTACTTC. Amino acid sequence: CSVLKLAGVSYEQYF.

The chain uses TRBV4-3 and TRBJ2-2, with D possibly being TRBD2 (5 bases). Germline V gene sequence: CDR1 LGHNA, CDR2 YSLEER. The germline V and J ends were trimmed by 0 bases and 4 bases, with 12 bases remaining between them. The CDR3 is 16 amino acids. The CDR3 reads CASSQEPRAGTGELFF. The CDR3 nucleotides read TGCGCCAGCAGCCAAGAGCCGCGGGCGGGCACCGGGGAGCTGTTTTTT.

This clone came up a few times. The genes are TRBV23-1 and TRBJ1-6, with a tentative D call TRBD1 (6 bases). TRBV23-1 is an ORF for which the function is uncertain. This CDR3 spans 15 amino acids. The ends were cut back, 6 bases at V and 6 bases at J, with 15 bases in the middle. In DNA, the CDR3 is TGCGCCAGCAGGTACAGGGTTGTCTTTAATTCACCCCTCCACTTT. Translated, it gives CASRYRVVFNSPLHF.

The chain has TRBV6-6 and TRBJ2-2, with 8 positions matching TRBD2. This CDR3 contains 14 residues. The V and J ends lost 7 bases and 5 bases, in that order; junction bases with no gene match: 6. Germline values: CDR1 MNHNY, CDR2 SVGAGI (reference sequence). CDR3 amino acids: CASIPGGQTGELFF. Written as DNA, the CDR3 is TGTGCCAGCATCCCGGGGGGGCAAACCGGGGAGCTGTTTTTT.

The chain combines TRBV4-2 with TRBJ2-1; 8 bases agree with TRBD2. The germline V gene encodes CDR1 LGHNA and CDR2 YNFKEQ. V was pared by 3 bases and J by 9 bases, with 13 bases of the junction left unmatched. The CDR3 has 16 amino acids. The CDR3: CASSHPGTRSKGEQFF. CDR3 sequence (DNA): TGTGCCAGCAGCCACCCCGGGACTAGGAGTAAGGGTGAGCAGTTCTTC.